This is a list of T cell receptor beta chains from one sample in a study of identical twins. TCRdb re-called the 5' RACE reads with MiXCR, one entry per CDR3 protein. The sample includes 350,000 to 450,000 distinct CDR3 sequences, 15% to 20% of them seen just once. Specimen: naive T cells sorted from blood. Source of these receptors: a man between 50 and 59 years old in good health. Both conserved end residues are part of each CDR3. Fields, in order: CDR3 protein, D gene, J gene, V gene, clone size. The D gene is left open where the match is weak. Size tells how often a clone was seen (once, few, many) or the class of an expanded clone, and some rows leave it out.

CSVVLVYEQYF,.,TRBJ2-7,TRBV29-1,.
CASSQSVPDINTEAFF,.,TRBJ1-1,TRBV4-2,many
CASSPPAGSSYNEQFF,.,TRBJ2-1,TRBV18,few
CASSISTASGNTIYF,.,TRBJ1-3,TRBV7-8,.
CSVEVGVLSTDTQYF,.,TRBJ2-3,TRBV29-1,.
CSARDSIRGRETQYF,.,TRBJ2-5,TRBV20-1,many
CASSPGQGEYEQYF,TRBD1,TRBJ2-7,TRBV9,many
CSARGGGAQPQHF,.,TRBJ1-5,TRBV20-1,.
CASSENNQPQHF,.,TRBJ1-5,TRBV7-2,.
CASSLGLDDSDTQYF,TRBD2,TRBJ2-3,TRBV4-1,few
CASSQGGPSLPLHF,.,TRBJ1-6,TRBV7-2,many
CASNVNGATDTQYF,.,TRBJ2-3,TRBV6-1,many
CSRQGVNQPQHF,TRBD1,TRBJ1-5,TRBV20-1,.
CSALAGSAGFSDTQYF,.,TRBJ2-3,TRBV20-1,many
CASSPYRNKQYF,.,TRBJ2-7,TRBV12-3/TRBV12-4,.
CASSLARGGPTDTQYF,TRBD2,TRBJ2-3,TRBV7-8,few
CATSDLDRDNYGYTF,.,TRBJ1-2,TRBV24-1,many
CAIRGDRNQPQHF,TRBD1,TRBJ1-5,TRBV10-3,few
CATRTGGVGYTF,TRBD1,TRBJ1-2,TRBV10-3,many
CASSADTDYEQYF,.,TRBJ2-7,TRBV5-6,many
CASTQLADNTGELFF,.,TRBJ2-2,TRBV5-1,many
CASGSLDTQYF,.,TRBJ2-3,TRBV12-5,.
CASSPRLENTGELFF,.,TRBJ2-2,TRBV7-9,few
CASSREAGYNQPQHF,.,TRBJ1-5,TRBV5-1,.
CASSRNGQYEQYF,.,TRBJ2-7,TRBV7-9,.
CASSYSKGSETYEQYF,.,TRBJ2-7,TRBV6-2/TRBV6-3,few
CSAREAARGPVFCF,.,TRBJ1-6,TRBV20-1,few
CASSSPPRETQYF,.,TRBJ2-5,TRBV6-6,few
CSARDGQGAYEQYF,TRBD1,TRBJ2-7,TRBV20-1,few
CASSRGLQETQYF,.,TRBJ2-5,TRBV18,.
CSVRRESTDTQYF,.,TRBJ2-3,TRBV29-1,few
CASSLAEGTGDYEQYF,TRBD1,TRBJ2-7,TRBV5-1,.
CASINMRRLAGSDTQYF,TRBD2,TRBJ2-3,TRBV28,few
CASSPRDSAYEQYF,.,TRBJ2-7,TRBV4-2,.
CSARSLSNQPQHF,.,TRBJ1-5,TRBV20-1,.
CAISASGSIADTQYF,TRBD2,TRBJ2-3,TRBV10-3,few
CASSQDYLYEQYF,.,TRBJ2-7,TRBV5-1,many